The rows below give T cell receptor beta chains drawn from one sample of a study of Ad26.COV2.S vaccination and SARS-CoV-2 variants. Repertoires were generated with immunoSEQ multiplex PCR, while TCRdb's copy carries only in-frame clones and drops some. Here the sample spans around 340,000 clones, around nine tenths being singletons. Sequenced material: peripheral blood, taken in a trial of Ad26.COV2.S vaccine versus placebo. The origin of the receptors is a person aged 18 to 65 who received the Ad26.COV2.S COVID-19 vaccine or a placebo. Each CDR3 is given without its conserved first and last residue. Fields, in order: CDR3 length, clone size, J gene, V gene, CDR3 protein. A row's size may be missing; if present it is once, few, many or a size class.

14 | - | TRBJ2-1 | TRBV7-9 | ASSPAGLAGDNEQF
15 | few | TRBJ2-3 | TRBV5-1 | ASSVPLAERNTDTQY
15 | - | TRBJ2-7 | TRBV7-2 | ASSFTSSETSSYEQY
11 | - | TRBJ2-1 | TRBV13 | ASTQMSYNEQF
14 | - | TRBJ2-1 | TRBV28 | ASSLLRDRSYNEQF
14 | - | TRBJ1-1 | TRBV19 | ASRQTGGGENTEAF
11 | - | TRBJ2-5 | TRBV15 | ATSRDETETQY
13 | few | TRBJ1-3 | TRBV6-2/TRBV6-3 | ASSYAGGSGNTIY
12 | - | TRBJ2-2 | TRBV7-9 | ASREAGVTGELF
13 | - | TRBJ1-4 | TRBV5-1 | ASSLASTTNEKLF
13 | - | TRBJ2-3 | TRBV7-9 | ASSLGPHGTDTQY
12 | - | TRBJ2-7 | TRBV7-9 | ASSLGGELYEQY
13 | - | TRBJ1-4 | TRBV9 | ASSATVSTNEKLF
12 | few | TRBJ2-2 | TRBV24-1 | ATSERQFTGELF
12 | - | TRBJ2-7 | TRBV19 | ASSIGQGRYEQY
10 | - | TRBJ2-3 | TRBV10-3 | AISESPDTQY
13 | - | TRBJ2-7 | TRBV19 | ASSSGGSGRYEQY
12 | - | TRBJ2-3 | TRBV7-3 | ASSLLASPDTQY
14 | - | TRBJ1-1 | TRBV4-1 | ASSQLEGQGNTEAF
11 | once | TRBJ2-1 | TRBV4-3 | ASSQGLADEQF
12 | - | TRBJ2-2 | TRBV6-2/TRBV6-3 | ASSPGANTGELF
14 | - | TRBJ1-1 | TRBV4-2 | ASSQDFGGGNTEAF
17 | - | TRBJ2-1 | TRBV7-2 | ASSPPRVAGASPHNEQF
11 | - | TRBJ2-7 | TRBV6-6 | ASSLTGRYEQY
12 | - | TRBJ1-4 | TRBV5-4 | ASSSAGEGEKLF
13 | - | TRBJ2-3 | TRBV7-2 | ASSIPRTRADTQY
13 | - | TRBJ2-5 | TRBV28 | ASTPGQGAFETQY
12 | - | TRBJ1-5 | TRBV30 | AWSVDARNQPQH